The rows below give T cell receptor beta chains drawn from one sample of a study of blood T cell repertoires in COVID-19. Measured with immunoSEQ multiplex PCR; TCRdb has only the in-frame clones, and not every one. The sample records a few hundred thousand clones, more than 75% being singletons. The sample was PBMCs or T cells enriched from blood (not recorded which). All receptors derive from a woman under 30 who had recovered from COVID-19. Each CDR3 is given with its conserved first and last residue. A D gene is named only where the DNA matches it firmly. Part of the rows lack a size; the others show once, few, many or a class for expanded clones.

V gene: TRBV4-1
D gene: .
clone size: .
J gene: TRBJ2-7
CDR3 length: 14
CDR3 protein: CASSLAQGGYEQYF
CDR3 DNA: TGCGCCAGCAGCCTAGCTCAGGGGGGCTACGAGCAGTACTTC

V gene: TRBV7-8
D gene: .
clone size: .
J gene: TRBJ2-3
CDR3 length: 15
CDR3 protein: CASSLARRVTDTQYF
CDR3 DNA: TGTGCCAGCAGCTTAGCGAGGAGGGTTACAGATACGCAGTATTTT

V gene: TRBV4-1
D gene: .
clone size: .
J gene: TRBJ1-2
CDR3 length: 16
CDR3 protein: CASSHPPQGRGYGYTF
CDR3 DNA: TGCGCCAGCAGCCATCCCCCCCAGGGGAGAGGCTATGGCTACACCTTC

V gene: TRBV7-2
D gene: TRBD1
clone size: .
J gene: TRBJ1-1
CDR3 length: 11
CDR3 protein: CASIRQGSAFF
CDR3 DNA: TGTGCCAGCATCCGACAGGGTTCAGCTTTCTTT

V gene: TRBV13
D gene: .
clone size: .
J gene: TRBJ1-2
CDR3 length: 13
CDR3 protein: CASSLGMLYGYTF
CDR3 DNA: TGTGCCAGCAGCTTAGGGATGCTATATGGCTACACCTTC

V gene: TRBV29-1
D gene: TRBD1
clone size: few
J gene: TRBJ2-3
CDR3 length: 14
CDR3 protein: CSVGDRGNTDTQYF
CDR3 DNA: TGCAGCGTCGGGGACAGGGGCAACACAGATACGCAGTATTTT

V gene: TRBV30
D gene: TRBD2
clone size: .
J gene: TRBJ2-7
CDR3 length: 16
CDR3 protein: CAWGLAGGWPTLEQYF
CDR3 DNA: TGTGCCTGGGGACTAGCGGGGGGGTGGCCTACTCTTGAGCAGTACTTC

V gene: TRBV5-5
D gene: TRBD1
clone size: .
J gene: TRBJ1-6
CDR3 length: 15
CDR3 protein: CASSLEGQQGSPLHF
CDR3 DNA: TGTGCCAGCAGCTTGGAGGGACAGCAGGGATCACCCCTCCACTTT

V gene: TRBV6-5
D gene: .
clone size: once
J gene: TRBJ2-7
CDR3 length: 15
CDR3 protein: CASGRGHLTTYEQYF
CDR3 DNA: TGTGCCAGCGGGCGCGGACACCTAACGACCTACGAGCAGTACTTC

V gene: TRBV5-3
D gene: .
clone size: .
J gene: TRBJ2-7
CDR3 length: 20
CDR3 protein: CARSFGGTPYRRGITYEQYF
CDR3 DNA: TGTGCCAGAAGCTTCGGTGGGACACCCTACAGGCGCGGCATAACCTACGAGCAGTACTTC

V gene: TRBV19
D gene: .
clone size: .
J gene: TRBJ2-1
CDR3 length: 15
CDR3 protein: CASSADSPSYNEQFF
CDR3 DNA: TGTGCCAGTAGTGCTGACAGTCCTTCTTACAATGAGCAGTTCTTC

V gene: TRBV6-5
D gene: TRBD1
clone size: .
J gene: TRBJ2-3
CDR3 length: 14
CDR3 protein: CASTDWQGERTQYF
CDR3 DNA: TGTGCCAGCACGGACTGGCAGGGGGAGCGTACGCAGTATTTT

V gene: TRBV6-1
D gene: .
clone size: once
J gene: TRBJ1-2
CDR3 length: 16
CDR3 protein: CASSESPGHPNYGYTF
CDR3 DNA: TGTGCCAGCAGTGAATCACCGGGACATCCCAACTATGGCTACACCTTC

V gene: TRBV7-3
D gene: .
clone size: .
J gene: TRBJ1-1
CDR3 length: 13
CDR3 protein: CASSYGLNTEAFF
CDR3 DNA: TGTGCCAGCAGCTACGGGTTGAACACTGAAGCTTTCTTT

V gene: TRBV2
D gene: .
clone size: few
J gene: TRBJ1-5
CDR3 length: 15
CDR3 protein: CASSGYAVSNQPQHF
CDR3 DNA: TGTGCCAGCAGTGGATACGCGGTTAGCAATCAGCCCCAGCATTTT

V gene: TRBV7-3
D gene: TRBD1
clone size: .
J gene: TRBJ2-1
CDR3 length: 13
CDR3 protein: CASSTDRGNEQFF
CDR3 DNA: TGTGCCAGCAGTACGGACAGGGGAAATGAGCAGTTCTTC

V gene: TRBV7-2
D gene: .
clone size: .
J gene: TRBJ2-4
CDR3 length: 13
CDR3 protein: CASSLKGRGIQYF
CDR3 DNA: TGTGCCAGCAGCTTAAAGGGTCGGGGCATTCAGTACTTC